These 26 T cell receptor beta chains came from one sample sequenced in a study of vaccination and CD4 T cells after COVID-19. Which antigens these TCRs recognize remains unknown. Researchers used the Oncomine TCR Beta short-read assay to sequence DNA from cultured CD4+ T cells. TCRdb ran MiXCR on the PCR reads and lists one entry per CDR3 protein. Of some 20,000 distinct CDR3 sequences listed, roughly 56% are singletons. Noted treatment: approximately nine-day PBMC culture with coronavirus spike peptide pools or control peptides (ViraFEST assay). Sequenced sample: CD4+ T cells from blood, cultured in vitro. The source of these receptors is a human donor who had recovered from COVID-19.

The chain combines TRBV6-2 or TRBV6-3 with TRBJ2-3, with TRBD2 matching 14 bases. Per the germline V gene, CDR1 is MNHEY and CDR2 is SVGEGT. The CDR3 is made up of 13 amino acids. J lost 8 bases, V lost 9 bases, and 4 bases had no gene match. The CDR3 sequence is CASRLAGGTTQYF. As DNA, the CDR3 is TGTGCCAGTCGACTAGCGGGAGGGACTACGCAGTATTTT.

This clonotype showed up just a few times. V gene TRBV6-1 combines with J gene TRBJ1-5; 10 bases align to TRBD1. The CDR3 is 15 amino acids. Germline V gene lookup returns CDR1 MNHNS and CDR2 SASEGT. The ends lost 6 bases at V and 6 bases at J; junction bases unmatched: 8. The CDR3 here is CASRSGTGASQPQHF. The CDR3 coding sequence is TGTGCCAGCAGGTCCGGGACAGGGGCCTCTCAGCCCCAGCATTTT.

This clonotype came up a few times. The V gene is TRBV7-2, the J gene TRBJ2-5; D gene unclear. This CDR3 is built from 13 residues. The V gene lost 5 bases and the J gene lost 3 bases, with 10 bases spanning the gap. The germline gives CDR1 SGHTA, CDR2 FQGNSA. CDR3 DNA: TGTGCCAGCAGCCAACCGGGTAAAGAGACCCAGTACTTC. Translated: CASSQPGKETQYF.

The chain links TRBV14 to TRBJ1-2; D ambiguous. This CDR3 is built from 15 residues. Deletions cut 4 bases from V and 0 bases from J, with 12 bases between. Germline V CDR1 and CDR2: SGHDN, FVKESK. In DNA form, the CDR3 reads TGTGCCAGCAGCCCTCGTGTTAGTCCTAACTATGGCTACACCTTC. Its protein product is CASSPRVSPNYGYTF. The full variable domain, in which reference TRBV14 and TRBJ1-2 provide the parts outside the CDR3, is EAGVTQFPSHSVIEKGQTVTLRCDPISGHDNLYWYRRVMGKEIKFLLHFVKESKQDESGMPNNRFLAERTGGTYSTLKVQPAELEDSGVYFCASSPRVSPNYGYTFGSGTRLTVV.

This clonotype was observed a single time. The rearrangement links TRBV11-1 to TRBJ1-1; D not certain. The CDR3 is made up of 12 amino acids. Germline V lookup: CDR1 SGHAT, CDR2 FQDESV (reference sequence). V lost 5 bases, J lost 6 bases, and 10 bases lay in between. The CDR3 sequence: CASSKYGAEAFF. CDR3 coding DNA: TGTGCCAGCAGCAAGTACGGAGCTGAAGCTTTCTTT.

In the case of this clonotype: The junction differs from germline at one of its ends, possibly a read error. V and J are TRBV5-1 and TRBJ1-1; TRBD1 is a possible D gene (5 bases). The germline V gene has CDR1 SGHRS and CDR2 YFSETQ. This CDR3 is 13 amino acids long. The CDR3 region is CASSLDRHTEAFF. CDR3 nucleotide sequence: TGCGCCAGCAGCTTGGACAGGCACACCGAAGCTTTCTTT.

This clonotype was counted a few times. V and J are TRBV6-5 and TRBJ1-1; tentatively, D is TRBD1 (5 bases). Trimming cost V 2 bases and J 1 base, with 14 bases left between them. The V gene's germline CDR1 is MNHEY and CDR2 SVGAGI. The CDR3 sequence is 16 residues long. CDR3 region: CASSYPPGRGNTEAFF. DNA of the CDR3: TGTGCCAGCAGTTACCCACCAGGGAGAGGGAACACTGAAGCTTTCTTT.

This clonotype was counted between two and nine times. At one end the junction does not follow the germline gene, possibly because of a read error. This sequence joins TRBV20-1 and TRBJ1-1; D is uncertain. The CDR3 loop spans 15 amino acids. Germline V gene lookup returns CDR1 DFQATT and CDR2 SNEGSKA (reference sequence). CDR3: CSARDGRSLSTEAFF. The CDR3 nucleotides read TGCAGTGCCAGAGACGGGCGGTCCTTGAGCACTGAAGCTTTCTTT.

The chain is built from TRBV20-1 and TRBJ1-6; maybe TRBD1 (5 bases). The CDR3 has 14 residues. Germline values: CDR1 DFQATT, CDR2 SNEGSKA (reference sequence). The ends were cut back, 5 bases at V and 10 bases at J, with 18 bases in the middle. The CDR3, as DNA: TGCAGTGCTCGCCCCGGGACGGGCTTCTCACCCCTCCACTTT. Protein product: CSARPGTGFSPLHF.

This sequence joins TRBV9 and TRBJ2-1; D tentatively reads TRBD1 or TRBD2 (5 bases each). V dropped 0 bases and J dropped 6 bases, with 13 bases sitting between them. The CDR3 spans 15 residues. Germline V gives CDR1 SGDLS, CDR2 YYNGEE. CDR3 nucleotide sequence: TGTGCCAGCAGCGTAGAATGGCTGAGGGGCAATGAGCAGTTCTTC. It specifies CASSVEWLRGNEQFF.

The chain links TRBV7-3 to TRBJ2-7; D is unresolved. Per the germline V gene, CDR1 is SGHTA and CDR2 is FQGTGA. Trimming left V 3 bases short and J 2 bases short, with 8 bases between. This CDR3 is 13 amino acids long. The CDR3 DNA follows: TGTGCCAGCAGCTTTAACGCAGCCTACGAGCAGTACTTC. Protein sequence: CASSFNAAYEQYF. The full variable domain, in which reference TRBV7-3 and TRBJ2-7 provide the parts outside the CDR3, is GAGVSQTPSNKVTEKGKYVELRCDPISGHTALYWYRQSLGQGPEFLIYFQGTGAADDSGLPNDRFFAVRPEGSVSTLKIQRTERGDSAVYLCASSFNAAYEQYFGPGTRLTVT.

The V call is TRBV18, the J call TRBJ1-2; 9 bases agree with TRBD1. CDR3 length: 14 residues. V lost 3 bases to trimming and J lost 7 bases; unmatched junction nucleotides: 6. Germline-derived CDR1 and CDR2 are KGHSH and LQKENI. In DNA, the CDR3 is TGTGCCAGCTCACCGCCGGGACAGGGTTCTGGCTACACCTTC. Residues: CASSPPGQGSGYTF.

The rearrangement uses TRBV29-1 and TRBJ2-1; D assignment may be TRBD1 or TRBD2 (6 bases each). Per the germline V gene, CDR1 is SQVTM and CDR2 is ANQGSEA. V was shortened by 7 bases and J by 0 bases, with 19 bases between the two germline ends. This CDR3 has 16 amino acids. CDR3 nucleotide sequence: TGCAGCGCAACGGGGGCGCTTATCGACTCCTACAATGAGCAGTTCTTC. It yields the protein CSATGALIDSYNEQFF.

V gene TRBV20-1 combines with J gene TRBJ1-1, with D perhaps TRBD1 (5 bases). Germline V gene lookup returns CDR1 DFQATT and CDR2 SNEGSKA (reference sequence). Deletions cut 6 bases from V and 5 bases from J, with 19 bases between. The CDR3 has 14 amino acids. The CDR3: CSAGAGPGRTEAFF. DNA for the CDR3: TGCAGTGCCGGTGCGGGGCCAGGGAGGACTGAAGCTTTCTTT.

This clonotype occurred a few times. V gene TRBV6-5 combines with J gene TRBJ1-6; D uncertain. The CDR3 spans 14 residues. Germline V gene sequence: CDR1 MNHEY, CDR2 SVGAGI. Trimming left V 3 bases short and J 7 bases short, with 10 bases between. CDR3 region: CASSYNPRNSPLHF. Here the CDR3 DNA reads TGTGCCAGCAGTTATAATCCCCGGAATTCACCCCTCCACTTT.

This clonotype has only a few counts. The chain carries TRBV15 and TRBJ2-2; D is unclear. CDR3 length: 12 amino acids. The germline CDR1 and CDR2 sequences are LNHNV and YYDKDF (reference sequence). Trimming took 3 bases from V and 4 from J, leaving 3 bases between them. The CDR3 DNA follows: TGTGCCACCAGCAGGACCACCGGGGAGCTGTTTTTT. It translates to CATSRTTGELFF.

The chain has TRBV6-1 and TRBJ2-7; the D gene is possibly TRBD2 (5 bases). V lost 7 bases, J lost 6 bases, and 13 bases lay in between. Germline CDR1 is MNHNS and CDR2 is SASEGT. The CDR3 loop spans 12 amino acids. Here the CDR3 DNA reads TGTGCCAGCACCAGGTCGGGGTTCGAGCAGTACTTC. Translating gives CASTRSGFEQYF.

About this clonotype: The conserved phenylalanine or tryptophan normally closing the CDR3 is absent here, so this likely arose from a read error. This sequence joins TRBV11-3 and TRBJ2-5, with D maybe TRBD2 (6 bases). The CDR3 is 15 residues long. Looked up from germline, CDR1 is SGHNT and CDR2 is YENEEA. V was clipped by 6 bases and J by 2 bases, with 16 bases between them. The CDR3 sequence: CASSRDAGYQETQYS. The CDR3, as DNA: TGTGCCAGCAGTCGAGACGCGGGGTATCAAGAGACCCAGTACTCC.

J is TRBJ1-1 and V is TRBV7-2; D remains ambiguous. Looked up from germline, CDR1 is SGHTA and CDR2 is FQGNSA. V shed 5 bases and J shed 7 bases, with 20 bases lying between them. This CDR3 has 15 residues. This CDR3 reads CASSPRRLDLGEAFF. Written as DNA, the CDR3 is TGTGCCAGCAGCCCCCGACGGTTGGATTTGGGTGAAGCTTTCTTT.

The rearrangement uses TRBV6-5 and TRBJ2-1; 9 nucleotides align to TRBD2. Germline trimming cut 0 bases from V and 8 bases from J; bases unmatched to any gene: 8. The CDR3 sequence is 16 residues long. CDR1 is MNHEY, CDR2 SVGAGI, per germline. CDR3 bases: TGTGCCAGCAGTTACTCGAGGATTAGCGGGGGCTATGAGCAGTTCTTC. Amino acid sequence: CASSYSRISGGYEQFF.

The chain has TRBV28 and TRBJ1-2, with 7 bases matching TRBD1. V shed 6 bases and J 2 bases; nucleotides not matched to a gene: 6. From germline, CDR1 is MDHEN and CDR2 SYDVKM. The CDR3 spans 14 residues. The CDR3: CASSNPTGNYGYTF. CDR3 DNA sequence: TGTGCCAGCAGCAACCCGACAGGGAACTATGGCTACACCTTC.

The chain combines TRBV7-2 with TRBJ2-5; no clear D gene. The CDR3 sequence is 13 residues long. Germline V gene sequence: CDR1 SGHTA, CDR2 FQGNSA. V gave up 2 bases and J gave up 4 bases, with 8 bases separating them. The CDR3 nucleotides read TGTGCCAGCAGCTTAATGAGGCGAGAGACCCAGTACTTC. Amino acid sequence: CASSLMRRETQYF.

This rearrangement joins TRBV4-3 to TRBJ1-6; D might be TRBD1 (6 bases). Trimming left V 3 bases short and J 6 bases short, with 12 bases between. In germline, CDR1 is LGHNA, CDR2 YSLEER. The CDR3 spans 15 residues. The DNA for the CDR3 is TGCGCCAGCAGCCACGCGACAGGAATTAATTCACCCCTCCACTTT. This encodes CASSHATGINSPLHF.

The V gene is TRBV9, the J gene TRBJ2-5, with D hard to call. From germline, CDR1 is SGDLS and CDR2 YYNGEE. This CDR3 comprises 13 residues. The V end lost 3 bases, the J end lost 7 bases, and 13 bases lay between the germline ends. CDR3 amino acids: CASSGLEEGTQYF. The CDR3 region has the DNA TGTGCCAGCAGCGGACTCGAGGAAGGGACCCAGTACTTC.

The table lists this clonotype with a few counts. V gene TRBV12-3 or TRBV12-4 combines with J gene TRBJ1-5; 11 positions agree with TRBD1. Trimming at V came to 6 bases and at J to 5 bases, leaving 9 bases not matched to a gene. The CDR3 is made up of 16 amino acids. CDR3 residues: CASSPRDRGFYQPQHF. Here the CDR3 DNA reads TGTGCCAGCAGCCCTAGGGACAGGGGGTTCTATCAGCCCCAGCATTTT.

CDR3: CASSYNYQAGAQETQYF. In DNA, the CDR3 is TGCGCCAGCAGCTACAATTATCAAGCGGGGGCCCAAGAGACCCAGTACTTC. The rearrangement joins TRBV4-3 to TRBJ2-5; the match to TRBD2 covers 8 bases. V lost 5 bases, J lost 1 base, and 12 bases stayed unmatched. CDR1 is LGHNA and CDR2 is YSLEER in the germline V gene. This CDR3 region has 17 residues.